One and the same sample provided the 6 T cell receptor beta chains below, sequenced in a study of cytomegalovirus exposure and HLA in healthy donors listed by TCRdb under 2017. The library relied on the immunoSEQ multiplex PCR assay. The multiplex PCR relied on a mix of 60 forward primers for TCR Vbeta segments and 13 reverse primers for TCR Jbeta segments. The source is immuneACCESS, and TCRdb retained only in-frame sequences with V and J called. Part of the clones is not carried over; for the studies checked, unresolved V genes explain less than half of this, and the remainder is unexplained. In this sample the table shows over 150,000 clones, roughly 85% of which occur a single time. 0.7% to 1% of the sample is taken by the ten largest. Sequenced material: PBMCs. Receptors originate from a woman between 25 and 40 years old in good health and CMV-seronegative.

V usage is TRBV6-5 and J usage is TRBJ1-1; TRBD1 matches at 9 bases. Germline-derived CDR1 and CDR2 are MNHEY and SVGAGI. The V and J ends lost 6 bases and 7 bases, in that order; junction bases with no gene match: 9. The CDR3 covers 14 residues. The CDR3 DNA sequence: TGTGCCAGCAGCGAAAACAGGGGGCGAGGTGAAGCTTTCTTT. This codes for CASSENRGRGEAFF.

CDR3 amino acids: CASSLQIQNTEAFF. The CDR3 DNA reads TGCGCCAGCAGCCTCCAGATCCAGAACACTGAAGCTTTCTTT. V usage is TRBV5-1 and J usage is TRBJ1-1; D not certain. In germline, CDR1 is SGHRS, CDR2 YFSETQ. Trimming left V 4 bases short and J 1 base short, with 11 bases between. CDR3 size: 14 residues.

The chain joins TRBV9 to TRBJ1-1; 7 bases fit TRBD1. From germline, CDR1 is SGDLS and CDR2 YYNGEE. The CDR3 is 16 residues long. V dropped 0 bases and J dropped 1; count of bases not matched to a gene: 6. The CDR3 region has the DNA TGTGCCAGCAGCGTAGATGACCCAGGGGGGAACACTGAAGCTTTCTTT. Its translation: CASSVDDPGGNTEAFF.

This chain joins TRBV12-5 and TRBJ1-1; D remains unclear. The CDR3 spans 11 residues. Trimming left V 3 bases short and J 8 bases short, with 7 bases between. Germline loops: CDR1 LGHNT, CDR2 FRNRAP. In DNA form, the CDR3 reads TGTGCTAGTGGTTTAGAGCCAGAAGCTTTCTTT. It codes for CASGLEPEAFF. Together with reference TRBV12-5 and TRBJ1-1, the CDR3 gives the full variable domain: DARVTQTPRHKVTEMGQEVTMRCQPILGHNTVFWYRQTMMQGLELLAYFRNRAPLDDSGMPKDRFSAEMPDATLATLKIQPSEPRDSAVYFCASGLEPEAFFGQGTRLTVV.

The chain joins TRBV5-1 to TRBJ2-1; 8 bases are a match to TRBD2. This CDR3 comprises 16 residues. J gave up 8 bases and V 4 bases, and 14 bases lay outside the gene matches. CDR1 is SGHRS, CDR2 YFSETQ, per germline. CDR3 in DNA: TGCGCCAGCAGCGTCGGACTAGCCCCTATGTCGTATGAGCAGTTCTTC. The encoded protein is CASSVGLAPMSYEQFF. The whole variable domain, remainder taken from reference TRBV5-1 and TRBJ2-1, is KAGVTQTPRYLIKTRGQQVTLSCSPISGHRSVSWYQQTPGQGLQFLFEYFSETQRNKGNFPGRFSGRQFSNSRSEMNVSTLELGDSALYLCASSVGLAPMSYEQFFGPGTRLTVL.

This chain's CDR3 is CASSFPLVDGYTF. The CDR3 DNA reads TGTGCCAGCAGTTTCCCCCTCGTCGATGGCTACACCTTC. The chain combines TRBV28 with TRBJ1-2; D is unresolved. This CDR3 is 13 amino acids long. Trimming cost V 3 bases and J 6 bases, with 11 bases left between them. Germline V gene lookup returns CDR1 MDHEN and CDR2 SYDVKM.